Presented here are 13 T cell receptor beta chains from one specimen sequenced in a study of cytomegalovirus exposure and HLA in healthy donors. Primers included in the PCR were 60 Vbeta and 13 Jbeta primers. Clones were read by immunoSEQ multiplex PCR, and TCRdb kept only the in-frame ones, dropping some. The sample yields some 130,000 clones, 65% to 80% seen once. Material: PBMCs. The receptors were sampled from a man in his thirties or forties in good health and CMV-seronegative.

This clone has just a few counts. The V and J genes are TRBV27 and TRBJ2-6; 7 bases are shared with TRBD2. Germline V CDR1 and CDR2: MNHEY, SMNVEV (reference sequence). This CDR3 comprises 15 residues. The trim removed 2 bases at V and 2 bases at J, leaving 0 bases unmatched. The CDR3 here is CASSLREAGANVLTF. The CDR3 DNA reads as TGTGCCAGCAGTTTACGGGAGGCTGGGGCCAACGTCCTGACTTTC. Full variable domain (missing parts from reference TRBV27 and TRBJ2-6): EAQVTQNPRYLITVTGKKLTVTCSQNMNHEYMSWYRQDPGLGLRQIYYSMNVEVTDKGDVPEGYKVSRKEKRNFPLILESPSPNQTSLYFCASSLREAGANVLTFGAGSRLTVL.

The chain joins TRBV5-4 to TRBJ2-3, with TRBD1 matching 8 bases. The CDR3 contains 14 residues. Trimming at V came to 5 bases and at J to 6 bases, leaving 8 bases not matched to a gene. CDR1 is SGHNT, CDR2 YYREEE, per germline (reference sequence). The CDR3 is CASSSDRGGDTQYF. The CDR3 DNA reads TGTGCCAGCAGTTCCGACAGGGGTGGGGATACGCAGTATTTT. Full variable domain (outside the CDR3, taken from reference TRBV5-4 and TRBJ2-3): ETGVTQSPTHLIKTRGQQVTLRCSSQSGHNTVSWYQQALGQGPQFIFQYYREEENGRGNFPPRFSGLQFPNYSSELNVNALELDDSALYLCASSSDRGGDTQYFGPGTRLTVL.

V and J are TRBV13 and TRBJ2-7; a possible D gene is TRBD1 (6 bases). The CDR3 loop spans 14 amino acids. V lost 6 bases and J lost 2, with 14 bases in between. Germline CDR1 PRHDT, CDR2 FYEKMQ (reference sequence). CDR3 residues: CASRLNAGAYEQYF. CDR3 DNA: TGTGCCAGCAGGCTCAATGCAGGGGCCTACGAGCAGTACTTC.

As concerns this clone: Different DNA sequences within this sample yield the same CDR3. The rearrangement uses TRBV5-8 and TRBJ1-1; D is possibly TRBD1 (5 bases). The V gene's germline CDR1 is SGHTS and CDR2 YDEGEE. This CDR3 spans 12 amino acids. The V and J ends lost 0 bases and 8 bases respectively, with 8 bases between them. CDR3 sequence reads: CASSLVGLEAFF. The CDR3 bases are TGTGCCAGCAGCTTGGTGGGACTCGAAGCTTTCTTT.

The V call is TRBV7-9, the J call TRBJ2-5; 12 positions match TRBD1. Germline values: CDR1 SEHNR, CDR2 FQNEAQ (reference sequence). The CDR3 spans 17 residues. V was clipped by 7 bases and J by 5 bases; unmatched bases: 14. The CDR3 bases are TGTGCCAGCACCTCGTGGAGGGACAGGGGGCATGGTGAGACCCAGTACTTC. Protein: CASTSWRDRGHGETQYF.

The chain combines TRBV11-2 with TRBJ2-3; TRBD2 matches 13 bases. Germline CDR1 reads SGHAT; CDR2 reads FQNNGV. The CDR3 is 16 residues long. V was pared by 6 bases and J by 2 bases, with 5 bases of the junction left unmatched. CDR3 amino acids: CASRSTSGGATDTQYF. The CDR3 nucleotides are TGTGCCAGCAGGTCAACTAGCGGGGGGGCCACAGATACGCAGTATTTT.

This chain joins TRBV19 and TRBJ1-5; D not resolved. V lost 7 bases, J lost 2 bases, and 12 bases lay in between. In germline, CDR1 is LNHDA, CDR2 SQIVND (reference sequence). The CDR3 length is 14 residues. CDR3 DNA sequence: TGTGCCAGTACCACCTCCCCAGGCAATCAGCCCCAGCATTTT. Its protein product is CASTTSPGNQPQHF.

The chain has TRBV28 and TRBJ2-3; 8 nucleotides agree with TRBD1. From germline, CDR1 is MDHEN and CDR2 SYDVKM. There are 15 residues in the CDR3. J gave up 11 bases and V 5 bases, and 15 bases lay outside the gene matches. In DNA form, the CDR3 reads TGTGCCAGCAGTCGTCCCGGGACAGGTGAGATTGGGCAGTATTTT. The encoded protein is CASSRPGTGEIGQYF.

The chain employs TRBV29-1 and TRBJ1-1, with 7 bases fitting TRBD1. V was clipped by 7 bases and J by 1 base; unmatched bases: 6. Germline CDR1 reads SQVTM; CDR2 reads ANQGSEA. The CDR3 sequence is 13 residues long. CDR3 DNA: TGCAGCGCCGACAGGGATCAGAACACTGAAGCTTTCTTT. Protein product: CSADRDQNTEAFF.

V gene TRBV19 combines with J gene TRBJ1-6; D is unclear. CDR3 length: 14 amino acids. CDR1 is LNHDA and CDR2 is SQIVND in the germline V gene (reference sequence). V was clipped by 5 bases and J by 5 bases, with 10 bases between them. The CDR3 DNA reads TGTGCCAGTAGTTACAGAGACAATAATTCACCCCTCCACTTT. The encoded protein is CASSYRDNNSPLHF. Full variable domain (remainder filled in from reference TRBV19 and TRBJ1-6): DGGITQSPKYLFRKEGQNVTLSCEQNLNHDAMYWYRQDPGQGLRLIYYSQIVNDFQKGDIAEGYSVSREKKESFPLTVTSAQKNPTAFYLCASSYRDNNSPLHFGNGTRLTVT.

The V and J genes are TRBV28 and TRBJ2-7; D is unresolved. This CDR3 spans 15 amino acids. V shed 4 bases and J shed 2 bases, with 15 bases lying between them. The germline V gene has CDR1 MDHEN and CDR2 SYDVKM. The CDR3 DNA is TGTGCCAGCAGTTCACCGGGTACCGCAACCTACGAGCAGTACTTC. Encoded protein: CASSSPGTATYEQYF.

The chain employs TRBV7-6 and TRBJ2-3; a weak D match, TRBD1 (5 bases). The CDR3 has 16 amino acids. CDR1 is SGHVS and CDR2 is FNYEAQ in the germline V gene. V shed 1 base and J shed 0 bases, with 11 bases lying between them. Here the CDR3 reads CASSLEHRFSTDTQYF. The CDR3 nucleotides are TGTGCCAGCAGCTTAGAGCACAGGTTTAGCACAGATACGCAGTATTTT.

The CDR3: CASSTPGLAGADTQYF. The DNA for the CDR3 is TGCGCCAGCAGTACCCCGGGACTAGCGGGGGCCGATACGCAGTATTTT. This sequence joins TRBV5-1 and TRBJ2-3; 14 positions match TRBD2. CDR3 length: 16 amino acids. The germline V gene encodes CDR1 SGHRS and CDR2 YFSETQ. With V trimmed by 5 bases and J by 6 bases, 8 bases remained unmatched.